This TCR beta chain stems from a study of T cells in women clearing cervical HPV infection. As for the study in general: Cases: HPV16-related CIN3 or worse on histology, a couple of invasive cancers. Blood came at first lesion visit for cases, post-clearance for controls.

Per the germline V gene, CDR1 is SGHRS and CDR2 is YFSETQ. The CDR3 runs 17 residues. Method: immunoSEQ multiplex PCR; TCRdb's copy keeps in-frame clones and lacks some. The listing contains about 14,000 clones. All donors had a single incident cervical HPV16 infection, not prevalent. As to this clone: Its matching antigen is unknown. The observed sequence ends 3 residues before the CDR3 terminus, with the missing tail filled in from the germline J gene.

Whole-study results and caveats: Combining TCR richness with V gene abundances gave approximately 0.8 AUC.

This sequence originates from a woman between 18 and 70 years old with a cervical HPV16 infection that either progressed to CIN3+ or cleared (not recorded which). V and J are TRBV5-1 and TRBJ2-4; 7 nucleotides align to TRBD1. Sequences were obtained from blood buffy coat. The CDR3 reads CASSLHHAGTDQYGQYF. The sequenced part of the CDR3 DNA is TGCGCCAGCAGCTTGCACCACGCCGGGACAGATCAATATGGT.